The 12 T cell receptor beta chains below come from one sample, sequenced in a study of blood T cell repertoires in COVID-19. Libraries were prepared by immunoSEQ multiplex PCR; TCRdb keeps only in-frame clonotypes and omits some of them. The profile shows about 73,000 clones, 65% to 85% of them singletons. Sequencing was carried out using peripheral blood. The receptor source for this set is a man in his fifties or sixties with active COVID-19.

The gene calls are TRBV5-4 and TRBJ2-7; 11 bases align to TRBD2. The V segment lost 3 bases and the J segment 5 bases; nucleotides outside the gene matches: 7. This CDR3 region has 15 residues. Germline V gives CDR1 SGHNT, CDR2 YYREEE (reference sequence). The CDR3 bases are TGTGCCAGCAGCTCGTATAGCGGGAGGGTCGACGAGCAGTACTTC. Amino acids: CASSSYSGRVDEQYF.

The chain employs TRBV20-1 and TRBJ2-7; TRBD2 matches at 7 bases. The CDR3 contains 14 residues. V shed 3 bases, J shed 1 base, and the junction held 6 bases outside the gene matches. Germline values: CDR1 DFQATT, CDR2 SNEGSKA (reference sequence). The CDR3 protein is CSASAQRGSYEQYF. The CDR3, as DNA: TGCAGTGCTAGTGCCCAGCGGGGATCCTACGAGCAGTACTTC.

The chain links TRBV19 to TRBJ1-6; D call uncertain. Looked up from germline, CDR1 is LNHDA and CDR2 is SQIVND (reference sequence). The length of the CDR3 is 16 residues. Trimming took 2 bases from V and 0 from J, leaving 8 bases between them. The DNA of the CDR3 is TGTGCCAGTAGTATATCCCTTCCCTCCTATAATTCACCCCTCCACTTT. It encodes CASSISLPSYNSPLHF.

This chain connects TRBV11-2 to TRBJ1-3; D remains ambiguous. The CDR3 runs to 19 residues. Germline V gene sequence: CDR1 SGHAT, CDR2 FQNNGV. V gave up 2 bases and J gave up 0 bases, with 20 bases separating them. In DNA, the CDR3 is TGTGCCAGCAGCTTAATTTTAAGTAGGTCGGGGAGCTCTGGAAACACCATATATTTT. Protein sequence: CASSLILSRSGSSGNTIYF.

The chain joins TRBV7-2 to TRBJ2-7, with 11 positions matching TRBD1. The CDR3 runs to 15 residues. CDR1 and CDR2 (germline): SGHTA, FQGNSA. V lost 5 bases, J lost 5 bases, and 8 bases stayed unmatched. As DNA, the CDR3 is TGTGCCAGCAGCCCCGGCGGGACAGGGGGGAACGAGCAGTACTTC. It encodes CASSPGGTGGNEQYF. Using reference TRBV7-2 and TRBJ2-7 for the parts outside the CDR3, the full variable domain is GAGVSQSPSNKVTEKGKDVELRCDPISGHTALYWYRQSLGQGLEFLIYFQGNSAPDKSGLPSDRFSAERTGGSVSTLTIQRTQQEDSAVYLCASSPGGTGGNEQYFGPGTRLTVT.

This clone was detected a few times. The chain links TRBV18 to TRBJ1-5; D gene ambiguous. Looked up from germline, CDR1 is KGHSH and CDR2 is LQKENI. V was pared by 3 bases and J by 6 bases, with 12 bases between. The CDR3 contains 14 residues. CDR3 DNA sequence: TGTGCCAGCTCACCTGAAGGGAGAGTTCAGCCCCAGCATTTT. Protein sequence: CASSPEGRVQPQHF.

The gene calls are TRBV6-2 or TRBV6-3 and TRBJ1-2; unclear D gene. The CDR3 covers 15 residues. CDR1 is MNHEY, CDR2 SVGEGT, per germline. Trimming cost V 0 bases and J 4 bases, with 12 bases left between them. The CDR3 nucleotides read TGTGCCAGCAGTTACTCTAGCGGCAGCACCTATGGCTACACCTTC. Protein: CASSYSSGSTYGYTF.

This clone has ten or more counts. CDR3 bases: TGTGCCAGCAGTTATATAGCAGCGAACACTGAAGCTTTCTTT. This translates into CASSYIAANTEAFF. The V gene is TRBV28, the J gene TRBJ1-1; D not certain. The V and J ends lost 4 bases and 1 base respectively, with 10 bases between them. The CDR3 runs to 14 residues. From germline, CDR1 is MDHEN and CDR2 SYDVKM.

The rearrangement links TRBV4-1 to TRBJ1-6; D is possibly TRBD1 (5 bases). V was shortened by 4 bases and J by 6 bases, with 13 bases between the two germline ends. The CDR3 has 15 amino acids. From germline, CDR1 is MGHRA and CDR2 YSYEKL. CDR3 amino acids: CASSPDRTSNSPLHF. The CDR3 bases are TGCGCCAGCAGCCCTGATAGGACAAGTAATTCACCCCTCCACTTT.

The rearrangement links TRBV11-2 to TRBJ2-4; 9 bases align to TRBD1. With V trimmed by 0 bases and J by 0 bases, 6 bases remained unmatched. The germline V gene has CDR1 SGHAT and CDR2 FQNNGV. The CDR3 runs to 18 residues. The CDR3 here is CASSLEGQGYIAKNIQYF. The DNA for the CDR3 is TGTGCCAGCAGCTTAGAAGGACAGGGGTACATAGCCAAAAACATTCAGTACTTC.

This chain connects TRBV15 to TRBJ1-1, with a tentative D call TRBD1 (6 bases). From germline, CDR1 is LNHNV and CDR2 YYDKDF (reference sequence). The length of the CDR3 is 13 residues. V lost 11 bases, J lost 2 bases, and 15 bases lay in between. CDR3 nucleotide sequence: TGTGCCGGTCGACAGGATCTTAACACTGAAGCTTTCTTT. Encoded protein: CAGRQDLNTEAFF.

This clone is a singleton in its sample. The gene calls are TRBV11-3 and TRBJ1-1; TRBD1 agrees at 10 bases. CDR3 size: 17 residues. With 1 base clipped from V and 0 bases from J, the junction kept 5 bases outside the gene matches. Germline CDR1 SGHNT, CDR2 YENEEA. CDR3 DNA: TGTGCCAGCAGCTTAGCTTTCGGGACAGGGGTGAACACTGAAGCTTTCTTT. Its protein product is CASSLAFGTGVNTEAFF.